The rows below give T cell receptor beta chains drawn from one sample of a study of CD8+ T cells in alopecia areata. Some clones are missing from TCRdb's copy, which holds only in-frame ones; the method was immunoSEQ multiplex PCR. The sample has 150,000 to 200,000 clones, roughly 60% seen once. The sequencing used CD4+ T cells sorted from blood, collected between weeks 49 and 50, from a patient treated with tofacitinib. All receptors derive from a human donor with alopecia areata. CDR3s include the opening cysteine and the closing phenylalanine or tryptophan. A D gene is named only where the DNA matches it firmly. Only some rows state a clone size, as once, few, many or a class for expanded clones.

v_call	clone_size	d_call	j_call	cdr3_aa	cdr3_nt
TRBV7-2	-	TRBD1	TRBJ2-7	CASSLRVQGAYEQYF	TGTGCCAGCAGCTTACGGGTTCAGGGGGCCTACGAGCAGTACTTC
TRBV29-1	-	TRBD2	TRBJ2-3	CSGKAGVSTDTQYF	TGCAGCGGGAAAGCGGGGGTGAGCACAGATACGCAGTATTTT
TRBV29-1	-	-	TRBJ2-7	CSVGQGFYEQYF	TGCAGCGTTGGGCAGGGCTTTTACGAGCAGTACTTC
TRBV29-1	once	-	TRBJ2-7	CSASRARGFSEQYF	TGCAGCGCCAGCAGGGCCAGGGGTTTCTCCGAGCAGTACTTC
TRBV14	-	-	TRBJ1-6	CASSPGTFTTPLHF	TGTGCCAGCAGCCCTGGGACATTCACGACACCCCTCCACTTT
TRBV27	-	-	TRBJ1-2	CASSLGGALNYGYTF	TGTGCCAGCAGTTTGGGGGGGGCTCTCAACTATGGCTACACCTTC
TRBV29-1	-	-	TRBJ1-1	CSVETLEAFF	TGCAGCGTGGAAACATTAGAAGCTTTCTTT
TRBV6-6	-	-	TRBJ1-1	CAIQGQNTEAFF	TGTGCCATACAAGGCCAGAACACTGAAGCTTTCTTT
TRBV11-3	-	TRBD1	TRBJ2-3	CASSAGTATDTQYF	TGTGCCAGCAGCGCCGGGACAGCCACAGATACGCAGTATTTT
TRBV7-8	-	-	TRBJ1-2	CASSPTDSLVSYTF	TGTGCCAGCAGTCCTACTGACAGCCTTGTTAGCTACACCTTC
TRBV29-1	-	TRBD1	TRBJ2-5	CSMGQGDGETQYF	TGCAGCATGGGACAGGGGGACGGAGAGACCCAGTACTTC
TRBV2	-	-	TRBJ1-2	CASSALGGYTF	TGTGCCAGCAGTGCGCTGGGGGGCTACACCTTC
TRBV30	-	-	TRBJ1-2	CAWTTFRGANYGYTF	TGTGCCTGGACCACGTTTCGGGGGGCGAACTATGGCTACACCTTC
TRBV6-6	-	-	TRBJ1-2	CASSYGPWTAYGYTF	TGTGCCAGCAGTTACGGACCATGGACAGCCTATGGCTACACCTTC